This T cell receptor (beta chain) appears in the sequencing data of a study of blood T cell repertoires in COVID-19 (dated by TCRdb to between 2020 and 2021). Regarding the study in general: Collaborator samples came from the United States, Italy and Spain and covered acute and convalescent phases of COVID-19. Where HLA class I and class II types were available, the types were taken from metadata supplied by the sample provider, not from assay-based typing. The prospective study material was composed of cDNA or gDNA derived from T cells, B-cell-depleted T cells, or PBMCs. Deeply sampled blood TCRbeta repertoires from subjects exposed to, actively infected with, or recovered from COVID-19 were included in the dataset. Samples came from the ongoing ImmuneRACE study (first 160 participants) plus 1,254 subjects from 6 global collaborators. The repertoires were released in a freely available public database meant as a resource for research on the immune response to SARS-CoV-2. Nearly every sample came with metadata listing a de-identified subject ID, COVID-19 status, age in years and sex. Here is what the overall study found, with its caveats: The amount of clinical and demographic metadata varied by source and participant and was provided uncurated.

The collaborating institutions used their own protocols to collect whole blood in K2EDTA tubes. For TCRbeta analysis, collaborator samples were shipped as frozen whole blood, as isolated PBMCs, or as DNA extracted from either sample type. About this clone: This receptor's antigen is unknown. No much larger clone exists at a distance of one base, and base qualities are not known.

TCRbeta CDR3 regions were amplified from genomic DNA using the immunoSEQ Assay, a bias-controlled multiplex PCR. The authors' pipeline ran thus. Within the assay, amplification of reference gene primers was used to estimate how many nucleated cells each sample contained. To quantify the absolute abundance of each unique TCRbeta CDR3 rearrangement, sequence reads were collapsed and filtered. For each sample, productive Simpson clonality was calculated by taking the square root of Simpson's diversity index across productive rearrangements. TCRdb obtained this table from immuneACCESS and retained in-frame rearrangements with V and J assigned. These tables miss some clones; where compared with another copy, unresolved V genes account for less than half of the shortfall, and the remainder is unexplained. That table is the source of V, J and clone size, and D and trimming were worked out from the DNA. This sample lists about 98,000 clones; roughly four fifths were detected once. In total, the top ten clones hold around 4% of the sample.

Via the germline V gene, CDR1 is SQVTM and CDR2 ANQGSEA. Including cysteine and phenylalanine, the CDR3 has 13 amino acids. Only the CDR3 DNA stays, 39 bases, in frame from base 1. Relative to germline, V is 4 bases shorter and J is 5 bases shorter, with 12 bases between their ends. The sequencing sample was made of peripheral blood. This chain is built from TRBV29-1 and TRBJ2-1, with a tentative D gene TRBD2 over 6 matching bases. The source of this sequence is a man in his 60s with acute or convalescent COVID-19. CDR3 loop: CSVGSWTNNEQFF. The sequenced DNA: TGCAGCGTTGGATCCTGGACTAACAATGAGCAGTTCTTC.